The present TCR beta chain was sequenced within a study of T cell repertoires in cytomegalovirus infection. In the study overall: Indications came from public TCR beta signatures; they pointed to CMV infection and to a matching HLA type. Study results and caveats: In two of eight donors, the top clonotype was HLA-C-restricted CMV-specific. The cumulative frequency of public TCR beta families distinguished individuals who carried CMV together with the relevant HLA.

Remarks on this clonotype: As yet, its antigen is unknown.

TCRdb used MiXCR to reprocess the reads, holding one entry per CDR3 protein. The table lists about 85,000 distinct CDR3 sequences, 40% to 50% of them singletons, with roughly 93% in the top ten. Material: CD8+ T cells from cultured PBMCs, obtained from culture after CMV antigen stimulation. The sequence was obtained from a human donor in good health (CMV status not recorded). Some clones in this sample may be carry-over from other donors' samples.

In DNA form, the CDR3 reads TGTGCCAGCGGCTCCCCAAGACCATCCGGTGGCGCTGAGCAGTTCTTC. Its protein product is CASGSPRPSGGAEQFF. The rearrangement links TRBV11-2 to TRBJ2-1, with D uncertain. Looked up from germline, CDR1 is SGHAT and CDR2 is FQNNGV. V lost 8 bases to trimming and J lost 9 bases, with 26 bases between them. This CDR3 has 16 amino acids.